One sample yielded the 10 T cell receptor beta chains listed below, sequenced in a study of cytomegalovirus exposure and HLA in healthy donors. The study ran its PCR with 60 Vbeta and 13 Jbeta primers. Clones were sequenced by immunoSEQ multiplex PCR, and TCRdb holds only the in-frame ones, with some missing. This sample has roughly 110,000 clones, with less than 70% found just once. The sequenced sample was PBMCs. The receptors originated from a woman aged 25 to 45 in good health and CMV-seronegative.

The chain is built from TRBV27 and TRBJ2-3, with TRBD2 matching 7 bases. V shed 6 bases and J 2 bases; nucleotides not matched to a gene: 5. Germline V gives CDR1 MNHEY, CDR2 SMNVEV (reference sequence). The CDR3 extends over 14 amino acids. Here the CDR3 DNA reads TGTGCCAGCAGGGTCGGACTAGACACAGATACGCAGTATTTT. It encodes CASRVGLDTDTQYF.

This chain connects TRBV4-1 to TRBJ2-7; D possibly corresponds to TRBD2 (5 bases). This CDR3 is built from 14 residues. With 2 bases removed from V and 4 bases from J, the gap between germline ends came to 12 bases. Germline values: CDR1 MGHRA, CDR2 YSYEKL. The DNA for the CDR3 is TGCGCCAGCAGCCAACCTCCACTAGAATACGAGCAGTACTTC. This codes for CASSQPPLEYEQYF.

Only a few counts were recorded for this clone. The V and J genes are TRBV13 and TRBJ2-6; 7 bases line up with TRBD1. The CDR3 spans 17 residues. Germline V gives CDR1 PRHDT, CDR2 FYEKMQ (reference sequence). Trimming took 5 bases from V and 0 from J; bases not matched to a gene: 7. The DNA of the CDR3 is TGTGCCAGCAGCGCCCTGGGACAGCGCTCTGGGGCCAACGTCCTGACTTTC. The encoded protein is CASSALGQRSGANVLTF.

Here the CDR3 DNA reads TGTGCCAGCAGTTACTATGGCGCTAGCGAGAACTACGAGCAGTACTTC. This translates into CASSYYGASENYEQYF. The chain links TRBV6-6 to TRBJ2-7, with D possibly being TRBD2 (6 bases). The germline CDR1 and CDR2 sequences are MNHNY and SVGAGI (reference sequence). The V end lost 1 base, the J end lost 3 bases, and 16 bases lay between the germline ends. The CDR3 length is 16 residues.

The chain is built from TRBV19 and TRBJ2-7; D might be TRBD2 (5 bases). The germline V and J ends were trimmed by 0 bases and 2 bases, with 8 bases remaining between them. This CDR3 has 14 amino acids. Germline CDR1 is LNHDA and CDR2 is SQIVND (reference sequence). CDR3 coding DNA: TGTGCCAGTAGTATAGATCGGGAACCCTACGAGCAGTACTTC. Translating it yields CASSIDREPYEQYF.

Comment on this clone: At one end the junction does not follow the germline gene, possibly because of a read error. The chain combines TRBV7-7 with TRBJ2-3; D might be TRBD1 (6 bases). Germline V gene sequence: CDR1 SSHAT, CDR2 FNYEAQ (reference sequence). The CDR3 loop spans 14 amino acids. The CDR3 region has the DNA TGTGCTAGCAGCTCGGTGGGGGCTGGAGATACGCAGTATTTT. Its translation: CASSSVGAGDTQYF.

This clone was observed once. This chain links TRBV10-3 with TRBJ2-5; 8 nucleotides line up with TRBD2. Germline V gene sequence: CDR1 ENHRY, CDR2 SYGVKD. The CDR3 is 14 amino acids. J gave up 5 bases and V 6 bases, and 8 bases lay outside the gene matches. CDR3 bases: TGTGCCATCAGCAAGACTAGCGCTGTGGAGACCCAGTACTTC. Translation gives CAISKTSAVETQYF.

This clone was seen a handful of times. V gene TRBV6-1 combines with J gene TRBJ1-2, with D possibly TRBD1 on 5 matching bases. V lost 8 bases and J 3 bases, leaving 13 bases between the germline ends. Germline CDR1 is MNHNS and CDR2 is SASEGT. The CDR3 runs 13 residues. The DNA of the CDR3 is TGTGCCAGCTTCGGGACTGACGACTATGGCTACACCTTC. Its translation: CASFGTDDYGYTF.

CDR3 DNA sequence: TGCGCCAGCAGCTTGGCGGGGGGACAAGGCTACGAGCAGTACTTC. Its translation is CASSLAGGQGYEQYF. The J gene is TRBJ2-7, the V gene TRBV5-1; the D gene is possibly TRBD2 (7 bases). The CDR3 contains 15 residues. The germline gives CDR1 SGHRS, CDR2 YFSETQ. V was trimmed by 0 bases and J by 3 bases, leaving 13 bases between them.

This clone was picked up one time. V is TRBV7-8 and J is TRBJ2-6; TRBD2 is a possible D gene (5 bases). This CDR3 contains 16 residues. CDR1 SGHVS and CDR2 FQNEAQ come from the germline V gene. Trimming pared 1 base from V and 3 bases from J, leaving 10 bases between. The CDR3 nucleotides are TGTGCCAGCAGCTTAGTTACGGGGTATGGGGCCAACGTCCTGACTTTC. Translated, it gives CASSLVTGYGANVLTF.